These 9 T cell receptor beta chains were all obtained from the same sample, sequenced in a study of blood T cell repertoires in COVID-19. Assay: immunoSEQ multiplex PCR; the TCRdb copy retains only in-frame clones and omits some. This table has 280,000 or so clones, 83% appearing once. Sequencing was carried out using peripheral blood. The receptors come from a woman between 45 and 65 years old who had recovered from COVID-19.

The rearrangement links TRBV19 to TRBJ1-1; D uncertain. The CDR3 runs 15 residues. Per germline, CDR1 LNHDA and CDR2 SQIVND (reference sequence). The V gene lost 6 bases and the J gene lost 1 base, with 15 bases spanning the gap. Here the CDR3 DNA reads TGTGCCAGTAGGACAAGACATCCGAGGAACACTGAAGCTTTCTTT. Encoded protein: CASRTRHPRNTEAFF.

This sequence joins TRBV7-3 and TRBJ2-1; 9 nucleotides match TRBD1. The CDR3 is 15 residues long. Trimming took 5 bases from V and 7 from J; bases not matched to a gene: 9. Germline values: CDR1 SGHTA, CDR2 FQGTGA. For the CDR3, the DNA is TGTGCCAGCAGCCTCACCGGAGGGACAGGGAATGAGCAGTTCTTC. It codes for CASSLTGGTGNEQFF.

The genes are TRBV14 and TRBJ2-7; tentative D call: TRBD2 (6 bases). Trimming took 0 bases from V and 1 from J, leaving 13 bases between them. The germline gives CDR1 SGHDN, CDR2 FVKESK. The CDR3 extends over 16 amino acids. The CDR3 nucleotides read TGTGCCAGCAGCCAAGATGGGGCGGGAAGGTCCTACGAGCAGTACTTC. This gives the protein CASSQDGAGRSYEQYF.

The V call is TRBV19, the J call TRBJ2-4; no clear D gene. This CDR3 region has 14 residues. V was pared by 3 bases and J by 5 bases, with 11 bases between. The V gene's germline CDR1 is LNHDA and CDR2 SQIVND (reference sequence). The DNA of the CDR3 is TGTGCCAGTAGTATTTCATGGGCACAAAACATTCAGTACTTC. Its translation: CASSISWAQNIQYF. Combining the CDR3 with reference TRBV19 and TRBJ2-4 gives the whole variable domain DGGITQSPKYLFRKEGQNVTLSCEQNLNHDAMYWYRQDPGQGLRLIYYSQIVNDFQKGDIAEGYSVSREKKESFPLTVTSAQKNPTAFYLCASSISWAQNIQYFGAGTRLSVL.

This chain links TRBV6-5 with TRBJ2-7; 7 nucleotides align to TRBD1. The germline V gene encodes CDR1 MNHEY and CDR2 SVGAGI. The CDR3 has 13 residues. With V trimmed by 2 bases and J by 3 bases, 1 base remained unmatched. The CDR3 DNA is TGTGCCAGCAGTTACAGGACAGGCTACGAGCAGTACTTC. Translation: CASSYRTGYEQYF.

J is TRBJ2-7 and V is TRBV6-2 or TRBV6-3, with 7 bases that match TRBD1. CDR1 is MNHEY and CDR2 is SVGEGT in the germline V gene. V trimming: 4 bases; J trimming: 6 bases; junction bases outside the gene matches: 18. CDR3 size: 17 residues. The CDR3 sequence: CASSSPINRGPPREQYF. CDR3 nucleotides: TGTGCCAGCAGTTCCCCGATAAACAGGGGCCCACCCCGCGAGCAGTACTTC.

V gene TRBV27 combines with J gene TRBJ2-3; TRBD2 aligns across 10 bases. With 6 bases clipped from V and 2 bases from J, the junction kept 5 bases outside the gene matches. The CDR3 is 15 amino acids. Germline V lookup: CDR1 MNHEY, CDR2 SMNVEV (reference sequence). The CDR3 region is CASRLSGGNTDTQYF. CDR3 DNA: TGTGCCAGCAGACTTAGCGGGGGGAACACAGATACGCAGTATTTT.

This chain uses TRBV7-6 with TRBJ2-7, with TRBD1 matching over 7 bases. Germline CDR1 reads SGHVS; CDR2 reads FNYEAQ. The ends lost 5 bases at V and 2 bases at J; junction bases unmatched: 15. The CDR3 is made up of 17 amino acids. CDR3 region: CASSRLPGQRTTYEQYF. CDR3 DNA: TGTGCCAGCAGCCGACTACCGGGACAGCGAACAACCTACGAGCAGTACTTC.

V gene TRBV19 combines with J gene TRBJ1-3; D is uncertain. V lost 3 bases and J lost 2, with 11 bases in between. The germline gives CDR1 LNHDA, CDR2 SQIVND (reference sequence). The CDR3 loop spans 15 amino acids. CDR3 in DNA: TGTGCCAGTAGTATCGGGGATCAGGCTGGAAACACCATATATTTT. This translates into CASSIGDQAGNTIYF. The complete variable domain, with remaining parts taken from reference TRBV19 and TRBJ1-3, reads DGGITQSPKYLFRKEGQNVTLSCEQNLNHDAMYWYRQDPGQGLRLIYYSQIVNDFQKGDIAEGYSVSREKKESFPLTVTSAQKNPTAFYLCASSIGDQAGNTIYFGEGSWLTVV.